This entry concerns a single TCR beta chain. Germline V gene lookup returns CDR1 DFQATT and CDR2 SNEGSKA (reference sequence). Between the trimmed V and J ends, which lost 0 bases and 8 bases, there was a span of 17 bases. This CDR3 region has 15 residues. These data come from a study of CD8 T cells in Susac syndrome. A quantity of roughly 0.5 to 1 ug RNA underwent reverse transcription using random hexamers. TCRdb ran MiXCR on the immunoSEQ multiplex PCR reads and lists one entry per CDR3 protein. The table has 200,000 to 300,000 distinct CDR3 sequences, approximately 95% seen once. Sequencing was done on a sample of CD4+ T cells from PBMCs. The V and J genes are TRBV20-1 and TRBJ2-1, with D possibly being TRBD2 (5 bases). The sequence was collected from a human donor with Susac syndrome. In nucleotides, the CDR3 is TGCAGTGCTAGAGATGCCCCTCTTAGAGCGGATGAGCAGTTCTTC. Translation gives CSARDAPLRADEQFF.